These T cell receptor beta chains were read from a single sample in a study of Ad26.COV2.S vaccination and SARS-CoV-2 variants. Method: immunoSEQ multiplex PCR; TCRdb's copy keeps in-frame clones and lacks some. The table shows more than 400,000 clones, with around 90% occurring only once. Sequenced here: peripheral blood, sampled in a trial of Ad26.COV2.S vaccine versus placebo. These receptors were obtained from a person between 18 and 60 years old who received the Ad26.COV2.S COVID-19 vaccine or a placebo. CDR3s include the opening cysteine and the closing phenylalanine or tryptophan. The D gene is left open where the match is weak. Size values are once, few and many counts, or a class for expanded clones, and some rows have none.

TRBD1	.	TRBJ2-5	TRBV3-1/TRBV3-2	CASSQEFGQGEETQYF	TGTGCCAGCAGCCAAGAATTTGGGCAGGGGGAAGAGACCCAGTACTTC
.	.	TRBJ1-5	TRBV19	CAGGNDGYNQPQHF	TGTGCCGGAGGAAACGACGGCTACAATCAGCCCCAGCATTTT
TRBD2	.	TRBJ2-1	TRBV19	CASSRTSGPSWGEQFF	TGTGCCAGTAGTAGAACTAGCGGCCCCTCGTGGGGTGAGCAGTTCTTC
TRBD1	.	TRBJ2-7	TRBV14	CASSQRGQGTYEQYF	TGTGCCAGCAGCCAGAGGGGACAGGGGACCTACGAGCAGTACTTC
TRBD2	.	TRBJ2-5	TRBV6-1	CASSEFVVAGEETQYF	TGTGCCAGCAGTGAATTCGTGGTAGCGGGAGAAGAGACCCAGTACTTC
TRBD2	once	TRBJ2-5	TRBV5-5	CASSLNSGSLEETQYF	TGTGCCAGCAGCTTGAACAGCGGGAGCTTAGAAGAGACCCAGTACTTC
.	.	TRBJ1-3	TRBV6-6	CASSYESSGNTIYF	TGTGCCAGCAGTTACGAGAGCTCTGGAAACACCATATATTTT
.	.	TRBJ1-5	TRBV10-3	CAISAGSNQPQHF	TGTGCCATCAGCGCCGGTAGCAATCAGCCCCAGCATTTT
TRBD1	.	TRBJ2-1	TRBV25-1	CASSDSTGGAYNEQFF	TGTGCCAGCAGTGACTCGACAGGGGGCGCTTACAATGAGCAGTTCTTC
.	once	TRBJ2-5	TRBV27	CASSLSTGVKETQYF	TGTGCCAGCAGTTTATCGACGGGGGTCAAAGAGACCCAGTACTTC
.	.	TRBJ2-1	TRBV19	CASSARKGLSSYNEQFF	TGTGCCAGTAGCGCCAGAAAGGGCCTAAGCTCCTACAATGAGCAGTTCTTC
.	.	TRBJ2-1	TRBV10-3	CAIKGEQFF	TGTGCCATCAAGGGGGAGCAGTTCTTC
TRBD2	.	TRBJ2-1	TRBV15	CATSRGIAGGPIKLGNEQFF	TGTGCCACCAGCAGAGGTATAGCGGGAGGGCCAATTAAGCTGGGTAATGAGCAGTTCTTC
.	.	TRBJ1-3	TRBV28	CASSSVGDSGNTIYF	TGTGCCAGCAGTTCCGTGGGAGACTCTGGAAACACCATATATTTT
TRBD2	.	TRBJ2-5	TRBV6-5	CASSYSLAGGPETQYF	TGTGCCAGCAGTTACTCCCTAGCGGGAGGGCCGGAGACCCAGTACTTC
.	.	TRBJ2-3	TRBV7-6	CASSFSHDGSTDTQYF	TGTGCCAGCAGCTTCTCCCACGACGGAAGCACAGATACGCAGTATTTT
TRBD1	.	TRBJ1-2	TRBV7-9	CASSIPEGGRQGENYGYTF	TGTGCCAGCAGCATTCCCGAAGGGGGTAGACAGGGGGAGAACTATGGCTACACCTTC
.	.	TRBJ2-5	TRBV7-8	CASSFIGHETQYF	TGTGCCAGCAGCTTTATCGGACATGAGACCCAGTACTTC
.	.	TRBJ2-1	TRBV7-6	CASSLKGRGLYNEQFF	TGTGCCAGCAGCTTAAAAGGCCGCGGACTTTACAATGAGCAGTTCTTC
.	.	TRBJ2-7	TRBV18	CASSPYRVPYEQYF	TGTGCCAGCTCACCTTACAGGGTCCCATACGAGCAGTACTTC
.	once	TRBJ2-7	TRBV3-1/TRBV3-2	CASSQGGGNPYEQYF	TGTGCCAGCAGCCAAGGAGGTGGAAACCCTTACGAGCAGTACTTC
.	few	TRBJ2-7	TRBV18	CASSLTRGRDEQYF	TGTGCCAGCTCACTTACAAGGGGTCGGGACGAGCAGTACTTC
TRBD2	.	TRBJ2-2	TRBV27	CASSFSGLPNTGELFF	TGTGCCAGCAGTTTTTCGGGACTACCTAACACCGGGGAGCTGTTTTTT
TRBD2	.	TRBJ2-7	TRBV5-1	CASSGSPGGLAASYEQYF	TGCGCCAGCAGCGGATCCCCCGGGGGACTAGCGGCTAGCTACGAGCAGTACTTC
.	.	TRBJ2-5	TRBV18	CASSLNTGPKEGETQYF	TGTGCCAGCTCACTAAACACGGGGCCAAAGGAGGGAGAGACCCAGTACTTC
TRBD2	.	TRBJ2-2	TRBV4-2	CASSQGLAGDNTGELFF	TGTGCCAGCAGCCAAGGACTAGCGGGAGATAACACCGGGGAGCTGTTTTTT
.	.	TRBJ2-7	TRBV5-1	CASSLGVAATYEQYF	TGCGCCAGCAGCTTGGGAGTAGCGGCAACATACGAGCAGTACTTC
TRBD1	.	TRBJ1-2	TRBV9	CASRRTGAGGYTF	TGTGCCAGCAGACGGACAGGGGCGGGCGGCTACACCTTC
.	.	TRBJ2-1	TRBV6-2/TRBV6-3	CASSYSDYNEQFF	TGTGCCAGCAGTTACTCTGATTACAATGAGCAGTTCTTC
.	.	TRBJ1-1	TRBV29-1	CSVEEVTEAFF	TGCAGCGTTGAAGAGGTTACTGAAGCTTTCTTT
.	.	TRBJ2-1	TRBV28	CASSSTYNEQFF	TGTGCCAGCAGTTCCACATACAATGAGCAGTTCTTC
.	.	TRBJ1-5	TRBV27	CASSFSRANNQPQHF	TGTGCCAGCAGTTTTAGCAGGGCGAATAATCAGCCCCAGCATTTT
TRBD2	.	TRBJ2-2	TRBV20-1	CSASVTSGRANTGELFF	TGCAGTGCTAGTGTCACTAGCGGGAGGGCGAACACCGGGGAGCTGTTTTTT
TRBD1	.	TRBJ1-5	TRBV6-2/TRBV6-3	CASSYSFQGALSNQPQHF	TGTGCCAGCAGTTACTCTTTCCAGGGGGCGCTGAGTAATCAGCCCCAGCATTTT
.	.	TRBJ1-5	TRBV28	CASSFSNQPQHF	TGTGCCAGCAGTTTCAGTAATCAGCCCCAGCATTTT
TRBD1	.	TRBJ1-3	TRBV28	CASRAGTGNDWNTIYF	TGTGCCAGCAGGGCCGGGACAGGAAATGATTGGAACACCATATATTTT
TRBD2	.	TRBJ2-2	TRBV5-6	CASSSLGGSGSTGELFF	TGTGCCAGCAGCTCGTTGGGGGGTAGCGGGAGTACCGGGGAGCTGTTTTTT
.	few	TRBJ2-1	TRBV6-1	CASSEGMEGVVYNEQFF	TGTGCCAGCAGTGAAGGGATGGAGGGGGTAGTCTACAATGAGCAGTTCTTC
TRBD1	.	TRBJ1-4	TRBV12-5	CASGLINRDRGTTNEKLFF	TGTGCTAGTGGTCTTATAAACCGGGACAGGGGGACAACTAATGAAAAACTGTTTTTT
.	.	TRBJ1-2	TRBV24-1	CATSDPGGVGYTF	TGTGCCACCAGTGACCCTGGGGGGGTCGGCTACACCTTC
TRBD2	.	TRBJ2-7	TRBV6-1	CASSEAGLAFYEQYF	TGTGCCAGCAGTGAAGCGGGACTAGCTTTCTACGAGCAGTACTTC
.	.	TRBJ2-3	TRBV12-3/TRBV12-4	CASTLLSTDTQYF	TGTGCCAGCACCTTACTTTCCACAGATACGCAGTATTTT
.	.	TRBJ2-1	TRBV7-8	CASSLARYNEQFF	TGTGCCAGCAGCTTAGCGAGGTACAATGAGCAGTTCTTC
TRBD2	.	TRBJ2-2	TRBV6-2/TRBV6-3	CASSLRGASGANTGELFF	TGTGCCAGCAGCCTTCGGGGGGCTAGCGGGGCGAACACCGGGGAGCTGTTTTTT
.	.	TRBJ1-1	TRBV5-6	CASSLGRGRAYTEAFF	TGTGCCAGCAGCTTGGGAAGGGGACGGGCATACACTGAAGCTTTCTTT